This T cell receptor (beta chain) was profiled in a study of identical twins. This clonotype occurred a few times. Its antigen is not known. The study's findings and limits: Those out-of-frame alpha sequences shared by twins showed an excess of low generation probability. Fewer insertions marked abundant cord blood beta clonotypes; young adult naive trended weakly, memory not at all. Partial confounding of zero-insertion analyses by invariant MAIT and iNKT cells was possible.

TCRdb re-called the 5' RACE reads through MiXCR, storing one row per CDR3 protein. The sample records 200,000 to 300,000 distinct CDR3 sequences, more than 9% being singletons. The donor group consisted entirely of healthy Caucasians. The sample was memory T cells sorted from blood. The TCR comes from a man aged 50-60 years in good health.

Here the CDR3 DNA reads TGTGCCAGCAGCCAGCGGGCATTAAACTCACCCCTCCACTTT. Amino acid sequence: CASSQRALNSPLHF. V is TRBV3-1 and J is TRBJ1-6; no firm D call. V was cut by 3 bases and J by 10 bases, with 13 bases left in between. There are 14 residues in the CDR3. Germline-derived CDR1 and CDR2 are LGHDT and YNNKEL (reference sequence).